These 2 T cell receptor beta chains originate from one sample sequenced in a study of T cell clonality in common variable immunodeficiency. Study outcomes and limitations: Common variable immunodeficiency TCR beta sequences reportedly had fewer deletions and N-nucleotide insertions.

Using immunoSEQ multiplex PCR, the repertoire was profiled, and TCRdb retains in-frame clones only, with some absent. This sample has 15,000 to 20,000 clones, each found more than once. Their cognate antigens are unknown. The specimen sequenced was peripheral blood mononuclear cells. The source of these receptors is a human donor with common variable immunodeficiency.

This clone was observed a handful of times. The read finishes 3 residues shy of the CDR3 end, and the germline J gene is used to complete it. J is TRBJ2-7 and V is TRBV20-1, with TRBD2 identical over 9 bases. This CDR3 is 13 amino acids long. The germline CDR1 and CDR2 sequences are DFQATT and SNEGSKA (reference sequence). After removal of 5 bases from V and 2 bases from J, the junction contained 4 bases not matched to a gene. The sequenced CDR3 bases are TGCAGTGCTCCTAGCGGGGTGACCTACGAG. Encoded protein: CSAPSGVTYE. The whole CDR3 protein is CSAPSGVTYEQYF.

By frequency in the sample, this clone is medium-sized. The sequenced fragment ends 3 residues before the CDR3 boundary, so the rest is inferred from the germline J gene. The chain links TRBV18 to TRBJ1-4, with 10 bases lining up with TRBD1. Germline-derived CDR1 and CDR2 are KGHSH and LQKENI. This CDR3 spans 15 amino acids. V lost 5 bases to trimming and J lost 2 bases; unmatched junction nucleotides: 2. This CDR3 reads CASSEGQGTNEKLFF. The CDR3 bases that were read are TGTGCCAGCTCAGAGGGACAGGGGACTAATGAAAAA.